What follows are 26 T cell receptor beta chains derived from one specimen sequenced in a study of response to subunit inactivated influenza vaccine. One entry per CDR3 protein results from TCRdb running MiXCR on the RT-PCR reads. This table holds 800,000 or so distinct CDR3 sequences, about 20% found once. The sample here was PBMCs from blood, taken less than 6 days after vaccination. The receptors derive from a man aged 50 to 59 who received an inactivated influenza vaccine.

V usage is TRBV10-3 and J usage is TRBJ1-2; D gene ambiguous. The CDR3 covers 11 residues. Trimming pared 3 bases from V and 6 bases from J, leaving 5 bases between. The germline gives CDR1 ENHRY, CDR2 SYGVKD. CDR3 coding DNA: TGTGCCATCAGTGAAAGGGATGGCTACACCTTC. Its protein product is CAISERDGYTF.

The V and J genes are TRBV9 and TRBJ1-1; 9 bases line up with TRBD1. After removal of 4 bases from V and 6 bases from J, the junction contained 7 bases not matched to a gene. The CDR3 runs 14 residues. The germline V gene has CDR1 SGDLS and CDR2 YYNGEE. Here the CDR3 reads CASSPTGGNAEAFF. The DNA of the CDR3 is TGTGCCAGCAGCCCAACAGGGGGCAATGCTGAAGCTTTCTTT.

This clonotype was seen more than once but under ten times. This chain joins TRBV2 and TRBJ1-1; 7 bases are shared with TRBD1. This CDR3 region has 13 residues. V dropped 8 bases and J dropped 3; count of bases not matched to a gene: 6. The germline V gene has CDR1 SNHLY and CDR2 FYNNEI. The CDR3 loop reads CASGDSWYTEAFF. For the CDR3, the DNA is TGTGCCAGCGGGGACAGTTGGTACACTGAAGCTTTCTTT.

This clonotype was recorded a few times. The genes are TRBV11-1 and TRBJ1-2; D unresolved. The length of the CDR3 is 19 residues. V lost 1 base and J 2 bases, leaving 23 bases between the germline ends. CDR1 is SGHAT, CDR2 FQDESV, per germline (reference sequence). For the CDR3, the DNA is TGTGCCAGCAGCTTAGGAGGGTATGGACGCCGTCCGGGGAACTATGGCTACACCTTC. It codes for CASSLGGYGRRPGNYGYTF. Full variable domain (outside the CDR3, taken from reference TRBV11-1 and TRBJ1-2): EAEVAQSPRYKITEKSQAVAFWCDPISGHATLYWYRQILGQGPELLVQFQDESVVDDSQLPKDRFSAERLKGVDSTLKIQPAELGDSAMYLCASSLGGYGRRPGNYGYTFGSGTRLTVV.

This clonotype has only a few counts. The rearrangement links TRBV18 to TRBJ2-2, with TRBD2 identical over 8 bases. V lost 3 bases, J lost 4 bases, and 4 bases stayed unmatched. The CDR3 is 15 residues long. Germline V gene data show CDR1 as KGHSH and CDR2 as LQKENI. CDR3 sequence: CASSPGLAATGELFF. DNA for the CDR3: TGTGCCAGCTCACCCGGACTAGCAGCCACCGGGGAGCTGTTTTTT. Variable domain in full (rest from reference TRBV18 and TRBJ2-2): NAGVMQNPRHLVRRRGQEARLRCSPMKGHSHVYWYRQLPEEGLKFMVYLQKENIIDESGMPKERFSAEFPKEGPSILRIQQVVRGDSAAYFCASSPGLAATGELFFGEGSRLTVL.

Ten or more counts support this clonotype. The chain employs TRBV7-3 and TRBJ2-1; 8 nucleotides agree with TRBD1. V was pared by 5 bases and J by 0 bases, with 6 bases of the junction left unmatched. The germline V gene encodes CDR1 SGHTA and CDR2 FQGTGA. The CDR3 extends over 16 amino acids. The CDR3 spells CASSTRQGSSYNEQFF. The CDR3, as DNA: TGTGCCAGCAGCACCCGACAGGGGAGCTCCTACAATGAGCAGTTCTTC.

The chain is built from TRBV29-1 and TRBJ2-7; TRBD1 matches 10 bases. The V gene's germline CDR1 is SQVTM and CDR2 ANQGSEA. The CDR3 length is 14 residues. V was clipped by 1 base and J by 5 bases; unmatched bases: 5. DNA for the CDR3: TGCAGCGTTGAAGCCGGGACAGGGGCCGACGAGCAGTACTTC. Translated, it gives CSVEAGTGADEQYF.

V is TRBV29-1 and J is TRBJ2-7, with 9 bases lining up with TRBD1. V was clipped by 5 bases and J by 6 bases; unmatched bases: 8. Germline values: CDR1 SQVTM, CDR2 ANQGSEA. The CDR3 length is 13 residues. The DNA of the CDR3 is TGCAGCGTTTCTGGGACAGGGCCCCTCGAGCAGTACTTC. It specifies CSVSGTGPLEQYF.

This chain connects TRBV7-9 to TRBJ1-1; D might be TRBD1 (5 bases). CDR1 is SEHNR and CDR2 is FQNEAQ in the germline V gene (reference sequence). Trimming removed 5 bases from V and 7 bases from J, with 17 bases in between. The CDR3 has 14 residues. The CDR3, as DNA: TGTGCCAGCAGCCCCTCTATCGGGGGTAGTGAAGCTTTCTTT. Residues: CASSPSIGGSEAFF.

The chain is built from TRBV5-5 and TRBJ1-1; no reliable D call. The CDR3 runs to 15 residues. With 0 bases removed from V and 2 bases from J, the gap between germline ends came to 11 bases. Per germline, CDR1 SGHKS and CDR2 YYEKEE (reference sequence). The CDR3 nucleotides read TGTGCCAGCAGCTTGGTATGGCTGCCAAACACTGAAGCTTTCTTT. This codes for CASSLVWLPNTEAFF.

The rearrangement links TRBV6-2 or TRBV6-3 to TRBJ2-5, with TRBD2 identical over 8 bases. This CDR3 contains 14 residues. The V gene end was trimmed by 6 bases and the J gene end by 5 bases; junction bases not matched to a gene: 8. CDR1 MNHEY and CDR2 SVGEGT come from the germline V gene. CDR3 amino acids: CASSPLAGMETQYF. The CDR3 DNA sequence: TGTGCCAGCAGCCCCTTAGCGGGGATGGAGACCCAGTACTTC.

The CDR3 region is CASSLGQVIYGYTF. CDR3 in DNA: TGTGCCAGCAGTTTAGGTCAGGTCATCTATGGCTACACCTTC. The chain links TRBV12-3 or TRBV12-4 to TRBJ1-2; unclear D gene. This CDR3 region has 14 residues. Trimming cost V 1 base and J 4 bases, with 10 bases left between them.

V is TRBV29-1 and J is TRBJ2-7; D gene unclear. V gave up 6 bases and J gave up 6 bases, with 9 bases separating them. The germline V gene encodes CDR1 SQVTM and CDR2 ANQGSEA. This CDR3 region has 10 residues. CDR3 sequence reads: CSVQKGEQYF. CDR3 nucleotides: TGCAGCGTCCAGAAGGGCGAGCAGTACTTC.

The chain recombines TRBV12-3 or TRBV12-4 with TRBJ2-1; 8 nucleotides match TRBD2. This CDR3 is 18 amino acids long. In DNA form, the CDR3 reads TGTACCATCAGTTTGCCTTTCGGGGAGCGGGGGATTACCAATGAGCAGTTCTTC. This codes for CTISLPFGERGITNEQFF.

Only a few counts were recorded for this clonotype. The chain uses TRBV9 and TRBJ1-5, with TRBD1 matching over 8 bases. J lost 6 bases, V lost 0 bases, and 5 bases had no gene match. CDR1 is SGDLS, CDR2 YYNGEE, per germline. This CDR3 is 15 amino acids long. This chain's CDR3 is CASSVAGGMGQPQHF. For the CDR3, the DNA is TGTGCCAGCAGCGTAGCAGGGGGCATGGGTCAGCCCCAGCATTTT.

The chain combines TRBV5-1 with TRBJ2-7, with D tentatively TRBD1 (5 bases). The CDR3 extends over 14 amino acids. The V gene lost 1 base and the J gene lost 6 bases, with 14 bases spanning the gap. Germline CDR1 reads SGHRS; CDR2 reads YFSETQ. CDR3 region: CASSLSGQTAEQYF. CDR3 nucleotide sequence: TGCGCCAGCAGCTTGTCGGGCCAGACAGCCGAGCAGTACTTC. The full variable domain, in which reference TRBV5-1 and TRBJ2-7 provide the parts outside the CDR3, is KAGVTQTPRYLIKTRGQQVTLSCSPISGHRSVSWYQQTPGQGLQFLFEYFSETQRNKGNFPGRFSGRQFSNSRSEMNVSTLELGDSALYLCASSLSGQTAEQYFGPGTRLTVT.

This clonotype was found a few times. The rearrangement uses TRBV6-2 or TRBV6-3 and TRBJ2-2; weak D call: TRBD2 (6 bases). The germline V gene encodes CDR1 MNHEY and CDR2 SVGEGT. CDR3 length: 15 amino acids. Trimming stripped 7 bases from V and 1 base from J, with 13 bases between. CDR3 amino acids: CASTDGGRNTGELFF. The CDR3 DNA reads TGTGCCAGCACCGACGGGGGTCGGAACACCGGGGAGCTGTTTTTT.

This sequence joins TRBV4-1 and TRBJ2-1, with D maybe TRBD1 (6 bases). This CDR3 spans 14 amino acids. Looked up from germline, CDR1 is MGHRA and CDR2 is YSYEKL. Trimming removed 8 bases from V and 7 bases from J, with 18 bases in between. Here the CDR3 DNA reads TGCGCCAGCCGTGGTCAGGGAAGGGGGAATGAGCAGTTCTTC. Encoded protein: CASRGQGRGNEQFF.

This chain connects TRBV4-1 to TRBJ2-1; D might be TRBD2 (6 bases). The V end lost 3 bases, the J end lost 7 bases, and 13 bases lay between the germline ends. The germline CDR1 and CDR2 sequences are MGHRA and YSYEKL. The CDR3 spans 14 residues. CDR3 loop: CASSHPTRGNEQFF. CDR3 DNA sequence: TGCGCCAGCAGCCACCCTACCCGGGGGAATGAGCAGTTCTTC.

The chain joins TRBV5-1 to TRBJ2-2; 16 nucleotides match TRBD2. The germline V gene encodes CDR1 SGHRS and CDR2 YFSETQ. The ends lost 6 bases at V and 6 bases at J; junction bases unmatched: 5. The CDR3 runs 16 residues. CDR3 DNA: TGCGCCAGCATCGGGACTAGCGGGGGGGCCGCCGGGGAGCTGTTTTTT. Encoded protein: CASIGTSGGAAGELFF.

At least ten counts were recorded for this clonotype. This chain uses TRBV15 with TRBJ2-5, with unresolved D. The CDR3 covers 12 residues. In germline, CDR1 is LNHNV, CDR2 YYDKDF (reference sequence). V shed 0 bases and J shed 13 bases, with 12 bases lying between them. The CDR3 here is CATSRDPELPYF. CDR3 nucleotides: TGTGCCACCAGCAGAGATCCCGAGCTCCCGTACTTC.

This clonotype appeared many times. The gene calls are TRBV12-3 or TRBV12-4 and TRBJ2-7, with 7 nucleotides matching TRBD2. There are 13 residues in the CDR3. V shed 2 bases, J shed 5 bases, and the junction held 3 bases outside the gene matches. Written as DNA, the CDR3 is TGTGCCAGCAGTTTAAAGGGAGGGAACGAGCAGTACTTC. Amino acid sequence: CASSLKGGNEQYF.

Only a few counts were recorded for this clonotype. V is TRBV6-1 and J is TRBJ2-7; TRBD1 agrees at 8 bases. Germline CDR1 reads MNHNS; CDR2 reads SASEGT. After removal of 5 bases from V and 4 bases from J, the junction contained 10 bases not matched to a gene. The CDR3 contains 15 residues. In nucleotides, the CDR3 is TGTGCCAGCAGTCCAAGGGACAGGTTGTTTTACGAGCAGTACTTC. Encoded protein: CASSPRDRLFYEQYF.

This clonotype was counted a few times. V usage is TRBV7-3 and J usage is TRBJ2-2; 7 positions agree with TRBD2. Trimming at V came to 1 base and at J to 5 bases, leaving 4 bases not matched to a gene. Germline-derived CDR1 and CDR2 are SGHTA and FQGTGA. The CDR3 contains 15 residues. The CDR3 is CASSLNAGATGELFF. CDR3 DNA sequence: TGTGCCAGCAGCTTAAATGCGGGAGCTACCGGGGAGCTGTTTTTT.

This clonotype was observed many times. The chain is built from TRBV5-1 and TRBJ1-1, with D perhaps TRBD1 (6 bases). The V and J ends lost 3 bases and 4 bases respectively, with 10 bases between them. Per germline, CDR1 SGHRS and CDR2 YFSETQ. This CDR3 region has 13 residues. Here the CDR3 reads CASSYRERTEAFF. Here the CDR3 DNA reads TGCGCCAGCAGCTACAGGGAACGCACTGAAGCTTTCTTT.

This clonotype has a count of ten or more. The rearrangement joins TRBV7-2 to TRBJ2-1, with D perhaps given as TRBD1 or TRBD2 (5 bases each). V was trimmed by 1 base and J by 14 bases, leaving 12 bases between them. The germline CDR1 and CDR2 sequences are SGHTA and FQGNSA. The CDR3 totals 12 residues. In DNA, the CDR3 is TGTGCCAGCAGCTTAGTAGCGACACAGGAGTTCTTC. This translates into CASSLVATQEFF.